This TCR beta chain was sequenced for a study of T cell repertoires in cytomegalovirus infection. Study information: Use of recently identified HLA-C-restricted and well-studied HLA-B-restricted CMV epitopes was part of the study. Indications of both CMV infection and matching HLA type were provided by public TCR beta signatures.

The study's findings and limits: Using cumulative public TCR beta family frequency, the authors identified those who carried CMV together with the relevant HLA. HLA-C-restricted CMV-specific TCR beta clonotypes prevailed in the ex vivo response.

TCRdb analysed the reads with MiXCR anew, one entry per CDR3 protein. This table holds fewer than 900,000 distinct CDR3 sequences, around 29% found once. A word on this clonotype: The antigen is not known.

Trimming cost V 3 bases and J 0 bases, with 13 bases left between them. This CDR3 is 16 amino acids long. Germline V gene lookup returns CDR1 SGHDT and CDR2 YYEEEE. The J gene is TRBJ2-1, the V gene TRBV5-6; either TRBD1 or TRBD2 may supply D (5 bases each). The receptor was isolated from a human donor in good health (CMV status not recorded). Some clones in this sample may be carry-over from other donors' samples. Sequencing used cultured CD8+ T cells from PBMCs, obtained from culture after CMV antigen stimulation. CDR3 protein: CASSSLSGPSYNEQFF. The CDR3 DNA reads TGTGCCAGCAGCTCTCTATCGGGGCCCTCCTACAATGAGCAGTTCTTC.